The 27 T cell receptor beta chains in this list originate from one sample, sequenced in a study of Graves' ophthalmopathy and Graves' hyperthyroidism. The TCR beta CDR3 regions underwent amplification from RNA transcripts. RT-PCR was first run with HTBI primers, then multiplex PCR in a second round. Each CDR3 protein gets one entry after TCRdb re-called the multiplex PCR reads with MiXCR. This table holds approximately 410,000 distinct CDR3 sequences, 15% found once. Sequencing was done on a sample of peripheral blood. Every receptor here comes from a woman under 30 with stable Graves' hyperthyroidism.

The chain carries TRBV29-1 and TRBJ1-1; possibly TRBD1 for D (6 bases). V was trimmed by 4 bases and J by 0 bases, leaving 12 bases between them. The germline V gene has CDR1 SQVTM and CDR2 ANQGSEA. This CDR3 has 14 amino acids. The CDR3 region is CSVGGGAVNTEAFF. As DNA, the CDR3 is TGCAGCGTTGGGGGGGGGGCCGTGAACACTGAAGCTTTCTTT.

This clonotype was recorded many times. V is TRBV6-4 and J is TRBJ2-7; TRBD2 is a possible D gene (5 bases). V was shortened by 2 bases and J by 3 bases, with 14 bases between the two germline ends. The length of the CDR3 is 15 residues. Germline CDR1 is MRHNA and CDR2 is SNTAGT. CDR3 region: CASSDREGPIYEQYF. CDR3 nucleotide sequence: TGTGCCAGCAGTGACCGGGAAGGTCCAATCTACGAGCAGTACTTC.

This clonotype was found many times. The chain is built from TRBV6-5 and TRBJ1-5; D perhaps matches TRBD1 (6 bases). The CDR3 covers 13 residues. Germline CDR1 and CDR2: MNHEY and SVGAGI. V was cut by 6 bases and J by 5 bases, with 11 bases left in between. For the CDR3, the DNA is TGTGCCAGCAGGTATGACAGGTATCAGCCCCAGCATTTT. This encodes CASRYDRYQPQHF.

This sequence joins TRBV3-1 and TRBJ2-5, with a weak D call TRBD1 (5 bases). The V gene's germline CDR1 is LGHDT and CDR2 YNNKEL (reference sequence). This CDR3 region has 16 residues. V lost 2 bases and J lost 0, with 13 bases in between. The CDR3 sequence is CASSQPTEWYQETQYF. DNA of the CDR3: TGTGCCAGCAGCCAACCGACAGAGTGGTACCAAGAGACCCAGTACTTC.

This clonotype was picked up a small number of times. The J gene is TRBJ1-1, the V gene TRBV12-3 or TRBV12-4; 8 bases are a match to TRBD1. This CDR3 is built from 14 residues. The ends lost 3 bases at V and 1 base at J; junction bases unmatched: 1. The CDR3 loop is CASSFTGGNTEAFF. The CDR3 coding sequence is TGTGCCAGCAGTTTTACAGGGGGGAACACTGAAGCTTTCTTT.

This clonotype was detected many times. The chain links TRBV29-1 to TRBJ2-2; 8 bases agree with TRBD1. CDR1 is SQVTM and CDR2 is ANQGSEA in the germline V gene. V shed 7 bases, J shed 4 bases, and the junction held 5 bases outside the gene matches. This CDR3 has 13 amino acids. In DNA, the CDR3 is TGCAGCGGGGACAGGCGGGGCACCGGGGAGCTGTTTTTT. Residues: CSGDRRGTGELFF.

The sample holds many counts of this clonotype. V gene TRBV7-2 combines with J gene TRBJ1-1, with D tentatively TRBD1 (5 bases). Germline CDR1 is SGHTA and CDR2 is FQGNSA. CDR3 size: 14 residues. The ends were cut back, 5 bases at V and 1 base at J, with 11 bases in the middle. CDR3 coding DNA: TGTGCCAGCAGCCTTGGGGGACCGAACACTGAAGCTTTCTTT. This codes for CASSLGGPNTEAFF.

This clonotype has a count of ten or more. The chain joins TRBV12-3 or TRBV12-4 to TRBJ1-6; maybe TRBD1 (5 bases). This CDR3 region has 16 residues. V was cut by 7 bases and J by 0 bases, with 13 bases left in between. The CDR3 spells CASTLSQGSYNSPLHF. CDR3 nucleotide sequence: TGTGCCAGCACCCTGAGCCAGGGCTCCTATAATTCACCCCTCCACTTT.

In the case of this clonotype: One end of the junction fails to match germline, which may point to a read error. This chain uses TRBV5-1 with TRBJ1-1; 7 bases fit TRBD1. Germline V gene sequence: CDR1 SGHRS, CDR2 YFSETQ. This CDR3 contains 15 residues. The CDR3 nucleotides are TGCGCCAGCAGCTTGGAAGGCCGGGACAGCGCCCAGGGGGGCTTT. It specifies CASSLEGRDSAQGGF.

A remark on this clonotype: Likely a read error: the CDR3 ends without its conserved phenylalanine or tryptophan. The chain is built from TRBV18 and TRBJ1-2, with D perhaps matching TRBD1 (5 bases). V shed 4 bases and J shed 3 bases, with 9 bases lying between them. The V gene's germline CDR1 is KGHSH and CDR2 LQKENI. This CDR3 spans 13 amino acids. CDR3 bases: TGTGCCAGCTCACTCGCGGGGGACTATGGCTACACCTTG. Protein sequence: CASSLAGDYGYTL.

This clonotype came up many times. V gene TRBV7-9 combines with J gene TRBJ1-1; D unresolved. Trimming removed 11 bases from V and 8 bases from J, with 9 bases in between. The CDR3 extends over 9 amino acids. CDR1 and CDR2 (germline): SEHNR, FQNEAQ (reference sequence). CDR3 sequence (DNA): TGTGCCTTCACTGAAGAAGCTTTCTTT. Its translation is CAFTEEAFF.

With respect to this clonotype: A much larger clone differs from this one at a single base, so this may be a read error. The chain recombines TRBV3-1 with TRBJ1-1; a possible D gene is TRBD1 (6 bases). The CDR3 runs to 15 residues. Germline CDR1 and CDR2: LGHDT and YNNKEL (reference sequence). In DNA form, the CDR3 reads TGTGCCAGCAGCCAAGTTCGAGGAGGGGGGACTGAAGCTTGCTTT. It is translated as CASSQVRGGGTEACF.

This clonotype has a count of ten or more. The CDR3 DNA is TGTGCCAGCAGCGTAGGGGGGGGAGGGAACTATGGCTACACCTTC. Amino acids: CASSVGGGGNYGYTF. The V and J genes are TRBV9 and TRBJ1-2; maybe TRBD1 (5 bases). This CDR3 is 15 amino acids long. Deletions cut 0 bases from V and 2 bases from J, with 11 bases between. Germline assignment: CDR1 SGDLS and CDR2 YYNGEE. The variable domain in full, completed from reference TRBV9 and TRBJ1-2, reads DSGVTQTPKHLITATGQRVTLRCSPRSGDLSVYWYQQSLDQGLQFLIQYYNGEERAKGNILERFSAQQFPDLHSELNLSSLELGDSALYFCASSVGGGGNYGYTFGSGTRLTVV.

This clonotype was seen at least ten times. CDR3 bases: TGTGCCAGCAGCTTATTACGGGGTTACGAGCAGTACTTC. Translating gives CASSLLRGYEQYF. The chain has TRBV11-1 and TRBJ2-7, with D maybe TRBD2 (5 bases). CDR3 length: 13 amino acids. CDR1 is SGHAT and CDR2 is FQDESV in the germline V gene (reference sequence). The V gene lost 2 bases and the J gene lost 4 bases, with 9 bases spanning the gap.

V is TRBV2 and J is TRBJ1-1; tentative D call: TRBD1 (5 bases). CDR3 size: 14 residues. Trimming left V 4 bases short and J 2 bases short, with 11 bases between. Per the germline V gene, CDR1 is SNHLY and CDR2 is FYNNEI. CDR3 sequence: CASSGWGGNTEAFF. The CDR3 DNA reads as TGTGCCAGCAGTGGATGGGGCGGAAACACTGAAGCTTTCTTT.

The CDR3 reads CASSFPGPRLDGYTF. Here the CDR3 DNA reads TGTGCCAGCAGCTTCCCGGGGCCCCGTCTAGATGGCTACACCTTC. This chain links TRBV7-9 with TRBJ1-2, with D perhaps matching TRBD1 (5 bases). The germline CDR1 and CDR2 sequences are SEHNR and FQNEAQ (reference sequence). V dropped 3 bases and J dropped 6 bases, with 17 bases sitting between them. The CDR3 extends over 15 amino acids.

This clonotype was observed many times. V is TRBV7-9 and J is TRBJ2-2, with 9 bases identical to TRBD1. J gave up 13 bases and V 5 bases, and 8 bases lay outside the gene matches. Germline loops: CDR1 SEHNR, CDR2 FQNEAQ (reference sequence). This CDR3 has 13 amino acids. The CDR3 region is CASSARQGGMLFF. CDR3 nucleotide sequence: TGTGCCAGCAGCGCAAGACAGGGGGGAATGCTGTTTTTT.

This clonotype was detected ten times or more. The conserved closing phenylalanine or tryptophan is absent in this CDR3, likely reflecting a read error. It is unclear where the CDR3 begins or ends on the DNA, so no DNA is shown, and the CDR3 is as TCRdb lists it. The V and J genes are TRBV6-1 and TRBJ1-2; the DNA was not used to check the table's D call, TRBD1. A total of 13 residues make up the CDR3, ends included. CDR1 and CDR2 (germline): MNHNS, SASEGT. CDR3 residues: CASSEEPRDRGDL.

This clonotype was seen repeatedly, ten times or more. The CDR3 DNA is TGTGCCAGTAGTATGTATACAGGGGGTTTTAGCAATCAGCCCCAGCATTTT. This translates into CASSMYTGGFSNQPQHF. The chain links TRBV19 to TRBJ1-5, with 8 bases matching TRBD1. The CDR3 is 17 amino acids. Trimming cost V 3 bases and J 0 bases; bases outside gene matches: 7. Germline-derived CDR1 and CDR2 are LNHDA and SQIVND (reference sequence).

This clonotype was seen more than once but under ten times. The chain employs TRBV29-1 and TRBJ1-2; D perhaps matches TRBD1 (6 bases). CDR3 size: 12 residues. The germline V gene encodes CDR1 SQVTM and CDR2 ANQGSEA. V was shortened by 4 bases and J by 8 bases, with 14 bases between the two germline ends. CDR3 residues: CSVVQGGNGYTF. In DNA, the CDR3 is TGCAGCGTTGTACAGGGTGGCAACGGCTACACCTTC. Looking up the rest from reference TRBV29-1 and TRBJ1-2 gives the full variable domain: SAVISQKPSRDICQRGTSLTIQCQVDSQVTMMFWYRQQPGQSLTLIATANQGSEATYESGFVIDKFPISRPNLTFSTLTVSNMSPEDSSIYLCSVVQGGNGYTFGSGTRLTVV.

This clonotype was found once. The V gene is TRBV12-3 or TRBV12-4, the J gene TRBJ2-7; perhaps TRBD2 as D (5 bases). V was trimmed by 4 bases and J by 7 bases, leaving 11 bases between them. The length of the CDR3 is 12 residues. CDR3 nucleotide sequence: TGTGCCAGCAGTTCCGGGCGGGCGGAGCAGTACTTC. This encodes CASSSGRAEQYF.

This clonotype was seen many times. Germline is not matched at one junction end, which may reflect a read error. The gene calls are TRBV12-3 or TRBV12-4 and TRBJ1-2, with D possibly being TRBD1 (5 bases). The CDR3 loop spans 12 amino acids. For the CDR3, the DNA is TGTGCCAGCAGCCGGGACTTCTATGGCTGCACCTTC. Translating it yields CASSRDFYGCTF.

This clonotype appeared once. This rearrangement joins TRBV6-1 to TRBJ1-1; possible D gene TRBD1, 5 bases. Per germline, CDR1 MNHNS and CDR2 SASEGT. V lost 6 bases and J lost 6, with 17 bases in between. There are 14 residues in the CDR3. The CDR3 region is CASSHGVRGAEAFF. CDR3 nucleotide sequence: TGTGCCAGCAGCCACGGGGTGAGGGGCGCTGAAGCTTTCTTT.

Many counts were recorded for this clonotype. The rearrangement joins TRBV12-3 or TRBV12-4 to TRBJ1-1; D call uncertain. This CDR3 comprises 14 residues. V was shortened by 4 bases and J by 1 base, with 10 bases between the two germline ends. CDR3 protein: CASSYIRSNTEAFF. CDR3 nucleotides: TGTGCCAGCAGTTATATCAGATCGAACACTGAAGCTTTCTTT.

This sequence joins TRBV2 and TRBJ1-1; no reliable D call. This CDR3 is 11 amino acids long. V lost 5 bases and J lost 6, with 7 bases in between. Per the germline V gene, CDR1 is SNHLY and CDR2 is FYNNEI. This CDR3 is CASSFIAEAFF. The CDR3 DNA reads TGTGCCAGCAGTTTTATAGCTGAAGCTTTCTTT.

This clonotype showed up many times. This chain joins TRBV29-1 and TRBJ1-2; TRBD1 might be the D (5 bases). The CDR3 is 13 amino acids. Trimming shortened V by 7 bases and J by 8 bases, and 20 bases separated the two germline ends. Germline V CDR1 and CDR2: SQVTM, ANQGSEA. The CDR3 loop reads CSALAVDSEGYTF. As DNA, the CDR3 is TGCAGCGCCCTCGCCGTAGACAGTGAGGGCTACACCTTC.

The rearrangement joins TRBV28 to TRBJ2-7, with D possibly called TRBD1 or TRBD2 (5 bases each). The CDR3 runs to 17 residues. V lost 1 base and J lost 3, with 19 bases in between. The germline CDR1 and CDR2 sequences are MDHEN and SYDVKM. This CDR3 reads CASSLSPGPMDVYEQYF. CDR3 coding DNA: TGTGCCAGCAGTTTATCCCCGGGACCGATGGACGTCTACGAGCAGTACTTC.